Below are 7 T cell receptor beta chains sequenced from a single sample in a study of cytomegalovirus exposure and HLA in healthy donors. The PCR ran on 60 Vbeta and 13 Jbeta primers. TCRdb's copy holds only in-frame clones and misses some; the assay was immunoSEQ multiplex PCR. The sample contains 60,000 to 90,000 clones, roughly 67% of which appear only once. Sequenced: PBMCs. These receptors came from a man aged 35 to 55 in good health and CMV-seropositive.

The chain joins TRBV7-2 to TRBJ2-7, with 7 positions matching TRBD1. Germline assignment: CDR1 SGHTA and CDR2 FQGNSA. CDR3 size: 13 residues. Unmatched junction bases numbered 6, after V lost 5 bases and J lost 5 bases. The CDR3 protein is CASSIQQGNEQYF. Here the CDR3 DNA reads TGTGCCAGCAGCATACAACAGGGGAACGAGCAGTACTTC.

The rearrangement uses TRBV14 and TRBJ1-2; D perhaps matches TRBD1 (5 bases). Trimming cost V 1 base and J 8 bases, with 14 bases left between them. Per germline, CDR1 SGHDN and CDR2 FVKESK. The CDR3 runs to 14 residues. The CDR3 is CASSQVRGGGGYTF. The CDR3, as DNA: TGTGCCAGCAGCCAAGTCCGGGGCGGAGGGGGCTACACCTTC.

The gene calls are TRBV6-6 and TRBJ1-5, with a weak D call TRBD1 (6 bases). Germline CDR1 MNHNY, CDR2 SVGAGI (reference sequence). The CDR3 is 15 amino acids. The V end was cut by 5 bases, the J end by 7 bases, with 18 bases between. As DNA, the CDR3 is TGTGCCAGCAGTCGGGACAACATAGGGGGACAGCCCCAGCATTTT. Protein product: CASSRDNIGGQPQHF.

The V call is TRBV6-5, the J call TRBJ2-2; weak D call: TRBD1 (6 bases). V was trimmed by 6 bases and J by 2 bases, leaving 10 bases between them. Germline CDR1 reads MNHEY; CDR2 reads SVGAGI. CDR3 length: 14 residues. CDR3 loop: CASRRDTNTGELFF. The CDR3 DNA follows: TGTGCCAGCAGAAGGGACACAAACACCGGGGAGCTGTTTTTT.

V is TRBV5-4 and J is TRBJ1-2, with a tentative D call TRBD1 (5 bases). The V gene lost 0 bases and the J gene lost 3 bases, with 9 bases spanning the gap. Germline V CDR1 and CDR2: SGHNT, YYREEE (reference sequence). This CDR3 is 14 amino acids long. For the CDR3, the DNA is TGTGCCAGCAGCTTGGCAGGGTGGGACTATGGCTACACCTTC. This codes for CASSLAGWDYGYTF.

In its sample, this clone was seen many times. The V and J genes are TRBV11-2 and TRBJ1-1, with D possibly TRBD1 on 5 matching bases. V was shortened by 0 bases and J by 9 bases, with 14 bases between the two germline ends. Germline V lookup: CDR1 SGHAT, CDR2 FQNNGV. The CDR3 contains 14 residues. CDR3 nucleotide sequence: TGTGCCAGCAGCTTAGATCCAGGGACTACCCAAGCTTTCTTT. It encodes CASSLDPGTTQAFF.

The chain is built from TRBV7-2 and TRBJ1-4, with a possible D match to TRBD1 (5 bases). Trimming left V 5 bases short and J 2 bases short, with 15 bases between. Germline assignment: CDR1 SGHTA and CDR2 FQGNSA. CDR3 size: 16 residues. The CDR3 region is CASSRRGVGTNEKLFF. The CDR3 nucleotides are TGTGCCAGCAGCCGCCGGGGGGTCGGGACTAATGAAAAACTGTTTTTT. Variable domain in full (rest from reference TRBV7-2 and TRBJ1-4): GAGVSQSPSNKVTEKGKDVELRCDPISGHTALYWYRQSLGQGLEFLIYFQGNSAPDKSGLPSDRFSAERTGGSVSTLTIQRTQQEDSAVYLCASSRRGVGTNEKLFFGSGTQLSVL.